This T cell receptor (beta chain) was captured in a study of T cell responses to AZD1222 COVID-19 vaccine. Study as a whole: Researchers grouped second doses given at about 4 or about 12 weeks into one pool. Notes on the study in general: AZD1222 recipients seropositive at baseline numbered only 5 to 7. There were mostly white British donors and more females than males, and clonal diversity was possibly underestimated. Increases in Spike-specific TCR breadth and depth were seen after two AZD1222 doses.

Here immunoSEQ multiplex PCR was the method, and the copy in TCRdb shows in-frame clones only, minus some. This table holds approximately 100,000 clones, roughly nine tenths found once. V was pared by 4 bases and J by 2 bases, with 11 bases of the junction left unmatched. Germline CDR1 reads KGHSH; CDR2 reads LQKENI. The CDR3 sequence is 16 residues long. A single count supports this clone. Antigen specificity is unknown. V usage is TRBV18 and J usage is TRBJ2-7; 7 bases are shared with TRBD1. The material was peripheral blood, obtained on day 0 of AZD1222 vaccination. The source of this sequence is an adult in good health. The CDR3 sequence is CASSQGSTGVTYEQYF. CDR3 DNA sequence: TGTGCCAGCTCACAAGGGTCCACAGGGGTGACCTACGAGCAGTACTTC.